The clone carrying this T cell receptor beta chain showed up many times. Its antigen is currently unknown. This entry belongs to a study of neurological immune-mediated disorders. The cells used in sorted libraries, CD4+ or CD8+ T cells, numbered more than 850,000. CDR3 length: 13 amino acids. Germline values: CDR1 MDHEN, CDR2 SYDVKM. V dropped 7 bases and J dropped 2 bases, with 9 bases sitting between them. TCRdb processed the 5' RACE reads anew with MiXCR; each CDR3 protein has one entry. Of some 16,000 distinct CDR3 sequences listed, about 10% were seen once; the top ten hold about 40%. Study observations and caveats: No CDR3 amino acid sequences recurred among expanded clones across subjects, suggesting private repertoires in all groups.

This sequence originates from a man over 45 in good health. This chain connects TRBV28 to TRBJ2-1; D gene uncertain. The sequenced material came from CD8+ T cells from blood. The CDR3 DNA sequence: TGTGCCAGCAAGGGAATTCCCTACAATGAGCAGTTCTTC. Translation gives CASKGIPYNEQFF.